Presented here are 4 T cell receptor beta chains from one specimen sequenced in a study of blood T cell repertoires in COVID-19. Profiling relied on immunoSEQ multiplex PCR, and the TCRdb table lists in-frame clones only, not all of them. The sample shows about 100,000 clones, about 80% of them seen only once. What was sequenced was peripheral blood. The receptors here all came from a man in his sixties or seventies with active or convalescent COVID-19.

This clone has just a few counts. CDR3 coding DNA: TGTGCCTGGACCCGGACAGAAGGCCCCCTCCACTTT. This codes for CAWTRTEGPLHF. This chain joins TRBV30 and TRBJ1-6; possible D gene TRBD1, 6 bases. The germline V gene encodes CDR1 GTSNPN and CDR2 SVGIG (reference sequence). The CDR3 covers 12 residues. Deletions cut 4 bases from V and 13 bases from J, with 14 bases between.

The CDR3 is CASSQAGTGVNGYTF. The CDR3 coding sequence is TGCGCCAGCAGCCAAGCCGGGACAGGGGTCAATGGCTACACCTTC. This chain uses TRBV4-1 with TRBJ1-2; TRBD1 agrees at 10 bases. The germline V gene encodes CDR1 MGHRA and CDR2 YSYEKL. The junction had 5 bases not matched to a gene; V was cut back by 1 base and J by 6 bases. The CDR3 extends over 15 amino acids.

CDR3 region: CASSLTGTATYEQYF. The CDR3 DNA follows: TGCGCCAGCAGCTTAACCGGGACAGCAACCTACGAGCAGTACTTC. V gene TRBV5-1 combines with J gene TRBJ2-7; 7 nucleotides align to TRBD1. CDR1 SGHRS and CDR2 YFSETQ come from the germline V gene. CDR3 length: 15 residues. V lost 2 bases, J lost 2 bases, and 7 bases stayed unmatched.

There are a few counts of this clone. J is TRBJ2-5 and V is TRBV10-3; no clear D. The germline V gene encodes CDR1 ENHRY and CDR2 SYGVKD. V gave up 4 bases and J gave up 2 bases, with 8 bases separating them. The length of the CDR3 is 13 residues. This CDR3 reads CAISGLEQETQYF. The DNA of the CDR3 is TGTGCCATCAGTGGACTGGAGCAAGAGACCCAGTACTTC.